The entry below describes one T cell receptor (beta chain). Its antigen is currently unknown. It was at deep level that the assay was run. Template for every sorted-subset replicate PCR totaled around 210 ng DNA, tens of thousands of T cell genomes. The table came from immunoSEQ multiplex PCR; TCRdb's copy has only in-frame clones and leaves some out. The table records around 1,000,000 clones, roughly 80% of them present only once. These data come from a study of shared clonotypes between healthy human individuals. Study conclusions and caveats: Blood was the sole source, and tissue repertoires probably differ.

Germline V gene data show CDR1 as SGHVS and CDR2 as FQNEAQ. V was clipped by 3 bases and J by 5 bases, with 13 bases between them. The CDR3 contains 15 residues. Sequenced material: memory CD4+ T cells from PBMCs. As to subset: CD45RA-negative fraction. The sequence derives from a man aged 18 to 30 in good health. Some clones in this sample may be carry-over from other donors' samples. V and J are TRBV7-8 and TRBJ2-2, with D perhaps TRBD1 (6 bases). CDR3 residues: CASSLGTPVTGELFF. CDR3 DNA sequence: TGTGCCAGCAGCTTGGGGACACCAGTTACCGGGGAGCTGTTTTTT.